Shown below are 32 T cell receptor beta chains from a single sample sequenced in a study of blood T cell repertoires in COVID-19. Repertoires were generated with immunoSEQ multiplex PCR, while TCRdb's copy carries only in-frame clones and drops some. The profile covers roughly 250,000 clones, with approximately 83% appearing a single time and approximately 9.4% taken by the ten largest. Sequences were obtained from peripheral blood. These receptors were obtained from a woman over 75 with acute or convalescent COVID-19.

V usage is TRBV2 and J usage is TRBJ2-5, with 7 positions matching TRBD2. CDR1 and CDR2 (germline): SNHLY, FYNNEI. Unmatched junction bases numbered 14, after V lost 6 bases and J lost 4 bases. This CDR3 contains 16 residues. The CDR3 here is CASRTPGLPGGETQYF. As DNA, the CDR3 is TGTGCCAGCAGAACCCCGGGACTCCCGGGGGGAGAGACCCAGTACTTC.

This sequence joins TRBV5-4 and TRBJ2-1; D possibly corresponds to TRBD1 (5 bases). Germline assignment: CDR1 SGHNT and CDR2 YYREEE (reference sequence). The CDR3 is made up of 18 amino acids. The V gene lost 0 bases and the J gene lost 7 bases, with 23 bases spanning the gap. CDR3: CASSLGSGLRPGLNEQFF. CDR3 nucleotide sequence: TGTGCCAGCAGCTTGGGGTCAGGGTTAAGACCCGGTTTAAATGAGCAGTTCTTC.

This clone has just one count. The chain is built from TRBV5-4 and TRBJ2-1, with no clear D. CDR3 length equals 13 residues. Trimming took 4 bases from V and 4 from J, leaving 9 bases between them. In germline, CDR1 is SGHNT, CDR2 YYREEE (reference sequence). The CDR3 loop reads CASSRAKYNEQFF. As DNA, the CDR3 is TGTGCCAGCAGCAGAGCTAAGTACAATGAGCAGTTCTTC.

The chain joins TRBV27 to TRBJ2-1; the match to TRBD1 covers 8 bases. CDR3 length: 16 amino acids. Germline lookup yields CDR1 MNHEY and CDR2 SMNVEV (reference sequence). Germline trimming cut 4 bases from V and 4 bases from J; bases unmatched to any gene: 9. CDR3 in DNA: TGTGCCAGCAGTTCCACGACAGGGGTGGGATACAATGAGCAGTTCTTC. Translated: CASSSTTGVGYNEQFF.

The chain links TRBV15 to TRBJ1-2; D remains unclear. Trimming shortened V by 0 bases and J by 2 bases, and 10 bases separated the two germline ends. The CDR3 length is 15 residues. Germline V gene lookup returns CDR1 LNHNV and CDR2 YYDKDF (reference sequence). The CDR3: CATSRDRSGNYGYTF. The CDR3 nucleotides are TGTGCCACCAGCAGAGATCGGTCGGGGAACTATGGCTACACCTTC. Variable domain in full (rest from reference TRBV15 and TRBJ1-2): DAMVIQNPRYQVTQFGKPVTLSCSQTLNHNVMYWYQQKSSQAPKLLFHYYDKDFNNEADTPDNFQSRRPNTSFCFLDIRSPGLGDTAMYLCATSRDRSGNYGYTFGSGTRLTVV.

This chain uses TRBV30 with TRBJ1-1; 7 bases are shared with TRBD1. This CDR3 is built from 14 residues. With V trimmed by 3 bases and J by 1 base, 5 bases remained unmatched. The V gene's germline CDR1 is GTSNPN and CDR2 SVGIG (reference sequence). As DNA, the CDR3 is TGTGCCTGGAGACAGGGACAGCGGAACACTGAAGCTTTCTTT. This translates into CAWRQGQRNTEAFF.

The chain links TRBV27 to TRBJ2-3, with D possibly matching TRBD1 (5 bases). CDR1 is MNHEY and CDR2 is SMNVEV in the germline V gene (reference sequence). The CDR3 covers 13 residues. The V end lost 6 bases, the J end lost 4 bases, and 11 bases lay between the germline ends. This CDR3 is CASRIQGSDTQYF. In DNA form, the CDR3 reads TGTGCCAGCAGAATTCAGGGTTCAGATACGCAGTATTTT.

The chain has TRBV4-1 and TRBJ1-6, with TRBD1 identical over 10 bases. V lost 3 bases and J lost 8; bases outside the gene matches: 4. The CDR3 extends over 15 amino acids. The germline V gene encodes CDR1 MGHRA and CDR2 YSYEKL. The CDR3 DNA sequence: TGCGCCAGCAGCCAGGAAGGGACAGGGGATTCACCCCTCCACTTT. Its protein product is CASSQEGTGDSPLHF.

V usage is TRBV28 and J usage is TRBJ1-4; no definite D call. Per the germline V gene, CDR1 is MDHEN and CDR2 is SYDVKM. The CDR3 consists of 14 residues. V lost 2 bases and J 8 bases, leaving 12 bases between the germline ends. The CDR3 DNA follows: TGTGCCAGCAGTTTAGGGGAGGTAGGGGAAAAACTGTTTTTT. Its translation is CASSLGEVGEKLFF.

The chain combines TRBV7-9 with TRBJ1-2, with 7 nucleotides matching TRBD1. The CDR3 runs to 14 residues. V lost 5 bases to trimming and J lost 2 bases; unmatched junction nucleotides: 5. Germline CDR1 reads SEHNR; CDR2 reads FQNEAQ (reference sequence). In DNA, the CDR3 is TGTGCCAGCAGCCACTCGGACAGGAACTATGGCTACACCTTC. Encoded protein: CASSHSDRNYGYTF.

The chain is built from TRBV13 and TRBJ2-2, with TRBD2 matching over 9 bases. The germline V gene has CDR1 PRHDT and CDR2 FYEKMQ (reference sequence). This CDR3 has 18 residues. The V segment lost 5 bases and the J segment 5 bases; nucleotides outside the gene matches: 15. Here the CDR3 DNA reads TGTGCCAGCAGCCCCCGGAATGGCGGGGGGGCAAGAACCGGGGAGCTGTTTTTT. Its translation: CASSPRNGGGARTGELFF.

The chain carries TRBV5-1 and TRBJ2-7; 10 bases line up with TRBD1. The junction had 5 bases not matched to a gene; V was cut back by 0 bases and J by 2 bases. This CDR3 is 16 amino acids long. Germline V CDR1 and CDR2: SGHRS, YFSETQ. The CDR3 nucleotides read TGCGCCAGCAGCTTGGCCGCGACAGGGGGCACCTACGAGCAGTACTTC. This encodes CASSLAATGGTYEQYF. The full variable domain, completed using reference TRBV5-1 and TRBJ2-7, is KAGVTQTPRYLIKTRGQQVTLSCSPISGHRSVSWYQQTPGQGLQFLFEYFSETQRNKGNFPGRFSGRQFSNSRSEMNVSTLELGDSALYLCASSLAATGGTYEQYFGPGTRLTVT.

The chain carries TRBV3-1 (or the pseudogene TRBV3-2) and TRBJ1-6; D not certain. CDR1 and CDR2 from the germline V gene are LGHDT and YNNKEL (reference sequence). V was cut by 4 bases and J by 4 bases, with 8 bases left in between. This CDR3 is built from 14 residues. Here the CDR3 DNA reads TGTGCCAGCAGCCCTCGGACTTATAATTCACCCCTCCACTTT. This translates into CASSPRTYNSPLHF.

The V and J genes are TRBV13 and TRBJ2-2, with TRBD2 matching over 9 bases. J was trimmed by 5 bases and V by 1 base; bases with no gene match: 14. There are 19 residues in the CDR3. CDR1 is PRHDT, CDR2 FYEKMQ, per germline (reference sequence). The CDR3 loop is CASSLDLRGGPSRTGELFF. The CDR3 DNA follows: TGTGCCAGCAGCTTAGACTTGCGGGGGGGCCCCTCTAGGACCGGGGAGCTGTTTTTT. The variable domain in full, completed from reference TRBV13 and TRBJ2-2, reads AAGVIQSPRHLIKEKRETATLKCYPIPRHDTVYWYQQGPGQDPQFLISFYEKMQSDKGSIPDRFSAQQFSDYHSELNMSSLELGDSALYFCASSLDLRGGPSRTGELFFGEGSRLTVL.

The chain couples TRBV7-3 to TRBJ1-1; D may be TRBD1 (5 bases). CDR1 is SGHTA and CDR2 is FQGTGA in the germline V gene. Trimming pared 4 bases from V and 1 base from J, leaving 13 bases between. The CDR3 has 15 residues. CDR3 sequence (DNA): TGTGCCAGCAGCTCCCAGCCAGGGAAGAACACTGAAGCTTTCTTT. Translating it yields CASSSQPGKNTEAFF. Supplemented by reference TRBV7-3 and TRBJ1-1, the full variable domain reads GAGVSQTPSNKVTEKGKYVELRCDPISGHTALYWYRQSLGQGPEFLIYFQGTGAADDSGLPNDRFFAVRPEGSVSTLKIQRTERGDSAVYLCASSSQPGKNTEAFFGQGTRLTVV.

The rearrangement uses TRBV19 and TRBJ2-1, with 8 bases aligning to TRBD1. The V segment lost 1 base and the J segment 7 bases; nucleotides outside the gene matches: 6. This CDR3 has 15 amino acids. CDR1 is LNHDA and CDR2 is SQIVND in the germline V gene (reference sequence). The CDR3 DNA sequence: TGTGCCAGTAGTATAGTAACAGGGGGTAAGAATGAGCAGTTCTTC. As protein: CASSIVTGGKNEQFF.

The chain has TRBV7-9 and TRBJ1-5; D is ambiguous. Trimming left V 3 bases short and J 1 base short, with 7 bases between. The CDR3 is made up of 14 amino acids. Germline V CDR1 and CDR2: SEHNR, FQNEAQ (reference sequence). CDR3: CASSLAGSNQPQHF. CDR3 DNA sequence: TGTGCCAGCAGCTTGGCCGGGAGCAATCAGCCCCAGCATTTT.

This chain uses TRBV28 with TRBJ1-1; 7 bases align to TRBD1. The CDR3 runs to 13 residues. The V gene end was trimmed by 8 bases and the J gene end by 0 bases; junction bases not matched to a gene: 3. The germline V gene encodes CDR1 MDHEN and CDR2 SYDVKM. The CDR3 spells CASHRGLNTEAFF. For the CDR3, the DNA is TGTGCCAGCCACAGGGGATTGAACACTGAAGCTTTCTTT.

The rearrangement links TRBV6-6 to TRBJ1-1; perhaps TRBD1 as D (5 bases). The CDR3 extends over 14 amino acids. Trimming took 8 bases from V and 2 from J, leaving 15 bases between them. Germline V lookup: CDR1 MNHNY, CDR2 SVGAGI (reference sequence). CDR3 nucleotide sequence: TGTGCCAGCGGGGAAGGAGGGGCAAACACTGAAGCTTTCTTT. It translates to CASGEGGANTEAFF.

The chain couples TRBV6-4 to TRBJ2-5, with D unclear. This CDR3 contains 14 residues. In germline, CDR1 is MRHNA, CDR2 SNTAGT. Trimming shortened V by 2 bases and J by 0 bases, and 7 bases separated the two germline ends. CDR3 nucleotide sequence: TGTGCCAGCAGTGACACAAGATACCAAGAGACCCAGTACTTC. This encodes CASSDTRYQETQYF.

V usage is TRBV9 and J usage is TRBJ2-7; 7 nucleotides line up with TRBD2. Germline lookup yields CDR1 SGDLS and CDR2 YYNGEE. V was pared by 3 bases and J by 6 bases, with 12 bases of the junction left unmatched. The CDR3 has 15 residues. The CDR3 is CASSASGGGTTEQYF. The DNA of the CDR3 is TGTGCCAGCAGCGCCTCCGGCGGGGGAACGACCGAGCAGTACTTC. The full variable domain, its missing parts supplied by reference TRBV9 and TRBJ2-7, is DSGVTQTPKHLITATGQRVTLRCSPRSGDLSVYWYQQSLDQGLQFLIQYYNGEERAKGNILERFSAQQFPDLHSELNLSSLELGDSALYFCASSASGGGTTEQYFGPGTRLTVT.

This sequence joins TRBV5-4 and TRBJ1-4; D gene unclear. Trimming removed 4 bases at V and 8 bases at J, with 21 bases between. The CDR3 length is 16 residues. Germline-derived CDR1 and CDR2 are SGHNT and YYREEE (reference sequence). CDR3 bases: TGTGCCAGCAGCCCCCGGTCAGACGCGGTAAGGGAAAAACTGTTTTTT. Protein product: CASSPRSDAVREKLFF.

The rearrangement uses TRBV28 and TRBJ1-3, with TRBD1 matching over 7 bases. J gave up 6 bases and V 3 bases, and 8 bases lay outside the gene matches. Germline V gene lookup returns CDR1 MDHEN and CDR2 SYDVKM. This CDR3 is 15 amino acids long. CDR3 loop: CASSFRGRGENTIYF. The CDR3 coding sequence is TGTGCCAGCAGTTTTAGGGGGCGCGGTGAAAACACCATATATTTT.

The gene calls are TRBV5-6 and TRBJ1-5; the D is unclear. The CDR3 is 13 residues long. V dropped 0 bases and J dropped 7 bases, with 8 bases sitting between them. Germline-derived CDR1 and CDR2 are SGHDT and YYEEEE. CDR3 coding DNA: TGTGCCAGCAGCTTGGCCTTGGGCCAGCCCCAGCATTTT. Translation gives CASSLALGQPQHF.

This clone was seen just once. The gene calls are TRBV7-3 and TRBJ1-2; tentative D call: TRBD1 (5 bases). The CDR3 contains 13 residues. V dropped 2 bases and J dropped 3 bases, with 7 bases sitting between them. Germline V lookup: CDR1 SGHTA, CDR2 FQGTGA. The CDR3 DNA sequence: TGTGCCAGCAGCTTAGGGGGGGACTATGGCTACACCTTC. Protein product: CASSLGGDYGYTF.

This clone was picked up a small number of times. The chain employs TRBV7-9 and TRBJ1-3, with 9 bases identical to TRBD1. Germline trimming cut 4 bases from V and 2 bases from J; bases unmatched to any gene: 3. Germline V lookup: CDR1 SEHNR, CDR2 FQNEAQ (reference sequence). The CDR3 sequence is 15 residues long. Written as DNA, the CDR3 is TGTGCCAGCAGCTATGGACAGGGGACTGGAAACACCATATATTTT. It encodes CASSYGQGTGNTIYF.

This chain connects TRBV27 to TRBJ2-5, with D possibly being TRBD2 (6 bases). Germline-derived CDR1 and CDR2 are MNHEY and SMNVEV (reference sequence). The V and J ends lost 3 bases and 5 bases respectively, with 16 bases between them. The CDR3 covers 15 residues. CDR3 protein: CASSFKGRTGETQYF. The DNA of the CDR3 is TGTGCCAGCAGTTTCAAAGGGAGGACTGGGGAGACCCAGTACTTC.

V usage is TRBV28 and J usage is TRBJ2-3; D gene ambiguous. CDR1 and CDR2 (germline): MDHEN, SYDVKM. The CDR3 has 15 amino acids. Trimming pared 3 bases from V and 0 bases from J, leaving 10 bases between. DNA of the CDR3: TGTGCCAGCAGTTTGGGCCTTTATAGCACAGATACGCAGTATTTT. It translates to CASSLGLYSTDTQYF.

This sequence joins TRBV27 and TRBJ2-7; 7 positions match TRBD1. Germline V gene sequence: CDR1 MNHEY, CDR2 SMNVEV (reference sequence). The CDR3 sequence is 14 residues long. V was pared by 6 bases and J by 1 base, with 6 bases of the junction left unmatched. The CDR3 region is CASRVTTGSYEQYF. The CDR3 DNA reads as TGTGCCAGCAGGGTCACGACAGGGTCCTACGAGCAGTACTTC.

This clone was recorded once. V gene TRBV27 combines with J gene TRBJ2-3; unclear D gene. CDR1 is MNHEY and CDR2 is SMNVEV in the germline V gene (reference sequence). V shed 7 bases and J shed 1 base, with 9 bases lying between them. This CDR3 contains 13 residues. The CDR3 sequence is CASTLLGTDTQYF. In nucleotides, the CDR3 is TGTGCCAGCACCCTTCTAGGCACAGATACGCAGTATTTT.

This clone was detected once. The chain has TRBV10-3 and TRBJ1-6; 8 bases map to TRBD1. The CDR3 spans 15 residues. V lost 6 bases and J lost 6; bases outside the gene matches: 7. CDR1 and CDR2 (germline): ENHRY, SYGVKD. The CDR3 spells CAIRQGDKGNSPLHF. As DNA, the CDR3 is TGTGCCATCAGACAGGGGGATAAGGGTAATTCACCCCTCCACTTT.

A single count supports this clone. The same CDR3 arises from other DNA sequences in this sample as well. The chain links TRBV5-1 to TRBJ2-3, with TRBD1 matching 9 bases. Germline V CDR1 and CDR2: SGHRS, YFSETQ. After removal of 3 bases from V and 1 base from J, the junction contained 3 bases not matched to a gene. This CDR3 comprises 15 residues. This CDR3 reads CASSSGQGGTDTQYF. CDR3 in DNA: TGCGCCAGCAGCTCGGGACAGGGAGGCACAGATACGCAGTATTTT.